These 6 T cell receptor beta chains originate from one sample sequenced in a study of blood T cell repertoires in COVID-19. Produced via immunoSEQ multiplex PCR; TCRdb's table is partial and in-frame only. The table has approximately 72,000 clones, roughly 86% seen once. The sample consisted of peripheral blood. These receptor sequences come from a man aged 55 to 69 with acute or convalescent COVID-19.

The genes are TRBV6-2 or TRBV6-3 and TRBJ2-1; the match to TRBD1 covers 8 bases. From germline, CDR1 is MNHEY and CDR2 SVGEGT. J gave up 9 bases and V 5 bases, and 9 bases lay outside the gene matches. This CDR3 region has 14 residues. In nucleotides, the CDR3 is TGTGCCAGCAGTACCGCTGGACAGGGACGTGAGCAGTTCTTC. Encoded protein: CASSTAGQGREQFF.

V usage is TRBV4-2 and J usage is TRBJ1-2; the match to TRBD1 covers 8 bases. V lost 8 bases to trimming and J lost 4 bases; unmatched junction nucleotides: 9. Per the germline V gene, CDR1 is LGHNA and CDR2 is YNFKEQ. The CDR3 is 14 amino acids. In nucleotides, the CDR3 is TGTGCCAGCCGATCGGACAGGGAAGGCTATGGCTACACCTTC. Amino acid sequence: CASRSDREGYGYTF.

This chain joins TRBV7-9 and TRBJ1-2, with 8 bases that match TRBD1. The germline V gene has CDR1 SEHNR and CDR2 FQNEAQ (reference sequence). The CDR3 consists of 13 residues. Germline trimming cut 3 bases from V and 4 bases from J; bases unmatched to any gene: 1. This CDR3 reads CASSLGQVYGYTF. CDR3 nucleotide sequence: TGTGCCAGCAGCTTGGGACAGGTCTATGGCTACACCTTC. The full variable domain, its missing parts supplied by reference TRBV7-9 and TRBJ1-2, is DTGVSQNPRHKITKRGQNVTFRCDPISEHNRLYWYRQTLGQGPEFLTYFQNEAQLEKSRLLSDRFSAERPKGSFSTLEIQRTEQGDSAMYLCASSLGQVYGYTFGSGTRLTVV.

The V call is TRBV24-1, the J call TRBJ1-2; 7 nucleotides align to TRBD1. The length of the CDR3 is 14 residues. Trimming removed 4 bases from V and 5 bases from J; junction bases left unmatched: 6. The V gene's germline CDR1 is KGHDR and CDR2 SFDVKD. CDR3 residues: CATSDTGTAYGYTF. The CDR3 DNA follows: TGTGCCACCAGTGACACCGGGACAGCGTATGGCTACACCTTC.

V usage is TRBV5-6 and J usage is TRBJ2-6; TRBD1 might be the D (5 bases). V was pared by 4 bases and J by 1 base, with 15 bases between. Per the germline V gene, CDR1 is SGHDT and CDR2 is YYEEEE. The CDR3 totals 17 residues. The DNA for the CDR3 is TGTGCCAGCAGCCGGTACCGACAGCTATCTGGGGCCAACGTCCTGACTTTC. This codes for CASSRYRQLSGANVLTF.

The J gene is TRBJ2-2, the V gene TRBV5-1, with D possibly being TRBD1 (8 bases). The CDR3 has 15 residues. CDR1 is SGHRS, CDR2 YFSETQ, per germline. V lost 6 bases to trimming and J lost 5 bases, with 17 bases between them. The CDR3 DNA is TGCGCCAGCATGAAGGACAGGGAGGGAACCGGGGAGCTGTTTTTT. Protein product: CASMKDREGTGELFF.